This passage covers 22 T cell receptor beta chains from one sample sequenced in a study of cytomegalovirus exposure and HLA in healthy donors. Researchers ran the PCR with 60 Vbeta and 13 Jbeta primers. Measured with immunoSEQ multiplex PCR; TCRdb has only the in-frame clones, and not every one. Of over 110,000 clones in the sample, over 65% are singletons; the top ten hold 2.5%. Sequences were obtained from PBMCs. These TCRs come from a male donor in good health and CMV-seronegative.

CDR3 residues: CASSLGGGPGDTQYF. For the CDR3, the DNA is TGCGCCAGCAGCTTGGGCGGGGGCCCGGGGGATACGCAGTATTTT. V is TRBV5-1 and J is TRBJ2-3, with D perhaps TRBD2 (7 bases). The V end lost 0 bases, the J end lost 6 bases, and 14 bases lay between the germline ends. Germline V gene lookup returns CDR1 SGHRS and CDR2 YFSETQ. This CDR3 is built from 15 residues. Supplemented by reference TRBV5-1 and TRBJ2-3, the full variable domain reads KAGVTQTPRYLIKTRGQQVTLSCSPISGHRSVSWYQQTPGQGLQFLFEYFSETQRNKGNFPGRFSGRQFSNSRSEMNVSTLELGDSALYLCASSLGGGPGDTQYFGPGTRLTVL.

This sequence joins TRBV10-3 and TRBJ2-2; 10 nucleotides match TRBD2. The germline V gene encodes CDR1 ENHRY and CDR2 SYGVKD. This CDR3 spans 16 amino acids. V was clipped by 0 bases and J by 6 bases; unmatched bases: 4. The CDR3 is CAISESPAGGPGELFF. CDR3 DNA: TGTGCCATCAGTGAGTCGCCAGCGGGAGGGCCCGGGGAGCTGTTTTTT.

The rearrangement links TRBV2 to TRBJ2-3; D not certain. Between the trimmed V and J ends, which lost 7 bases and 6 bases, there was a span of 14 bases. The CDR3 has 13 amino acids. Germline CDR1 is SNHLY and CDR2 is FYNNEI. The CDR3 is CASKAILGDTQYF. CDR3 sequence (DNA): TGTGCCAGCAAGGCTATCTTGGGCGATACGCAGTATTTT.

The J gene is TRBJ2-3, the V gene TRBV29-1; a weak D match, TRBD2 (7 bases). The germline CDR1 and CDR2 sequences are SQVTM and ANQGSEA. V lost 5 bases, J lost 5 bases, and 11 bases lay in between. The length of the CDR3 is 12 residues. This CDR3 is CSVLGGEDTQYF. Here the CDR3 DNA reads TGCAGCGTTTTAGGGGGGGAAGATACGCAGTATTTT.

The V call is TRBV7-9, the J call TRBJ1-1; D uncertain. Between the trimmed V and J ends, which lost 1 base and 4 bases, there was a span of 4 bases. This CDR3 contains 12 residues. CDR1 is SEHNR, CDR2 FQNEAQ, per germline (reference sequence). This CDR3 is CASSLVVTEAFF. In nucleotides, the CDR3 is TGTGCCAGCAGCTTAGTAGTCACTGAAGCTTTCTTT.

The chain combines TRBV11-3 with TRBJ2-7, with a possible D match to TRBD2 (6 bases). The V gene lost 3 bases and the J gene lost 2 bases, with 8 bases spanning the gap. The CDR3 is made up of 13 amino acids. The germline CDR1 and CDR2 sequences are SGHNT and YENEEA. CDR3 loop: CASSFGTAYEQYF. CDR3 sequence (DNA): TGTGCCAGCAGCTTCGGGACTGCCTACGAGCAGTACTTC. Full variable domain (missing parts from reference TRBV11-3 and TRBJ2-7): EAGVVQSPRYKIIEKKQPVAFWCNPISGHNTLYWYLQNLGQGPELLIRYENEEAVDDSQLPKDRFSAERLKGVDSTLKIQPAELGDSAVYLCASSFGTAYEQYFGPGTRLTVT.

This clone occurred a few times. The rearrangement links TRBV4-3 to TRBJ1-1; D gene unclear. The length of the CDR3 is 15 residues. Trimming pared 0 bases from V and 3 bases from J, leaving 11 bases between. CDR1 is LGHNA and CDR2 is YSLEER in the germline V gene. In DNA, the CDR3 is TGCGCCAGCAGCCAAGATCCAATGACACACACTGAAGCTTTCTTT. Amino acid sequence: CASSQDPMTHTEAFF.

J is TRBJ2-2 and V is TRBV5-1; TRBD1 is a possible D gene (5 bases). The CDR3 runs 14 residues. CDR1 SGHRS and CDR2 YFSETQ come from the germline V gene. Deletions cut 5 bases from V and 7 bases from J, with 15 bases between. The CDR3 DNA reads as TGCGCCAGCAGACTGGGGCTAGTTGGCGGGGAGCTGTTTTTT. Translated: CASRLGLVGGELFF.

This chain uses TRBV6-6 with TRBJ2-7; D is possibly TRBD2 (5 bases). Per the germline V gene, CDR1 is MNHNY and CDR2 is SVGAGI (reference sequence). The V gene lost 5 bases and the J gene lost 0 bases, with 11 bases spanning the gap. The length of the CDR3 is 14 residues. The CDR3 DNA sequence: TGTGCCAGCAGTCTGGGTGGGAGCTCCTACGAGCAGTACTTC. Translating it yields CASSLGGSSYEQYF.

This sequence joins TRBV29-1 and TRBJ1-2; D uncertain. CDR1 SQVTM and CDR2 ANQGSEA come from the germline V gene. Trimming removed 4 bases from V and 3 bases from J, with 9 bases in between. The CDR3 is made up of 12 amino acids. CDR3 sequence reads: CSVAPLDYGYTF. In DNA, the CDR3 is TGCAGCGTTGCCCCTCTAGACTATGGCTACACCTTC.

The rearrangement uses TRBV30 and TRBJ2-5, with a possible D match to TRBD2 (5 bases). Trimming removed 2 bases from V and 9 bases from J, with 13 bases in between. The germline CDR1 and CDR2 sequences are GTSNPN and SVGIG (reference sequence). The CDR3 is 12 amino acids. CDR3: CAWSPTGYPQYF. The DNA of the CDR3 is TGTGCCTGGAGTCCTACGGGGTACCCCCAGTACTTC.

This sequence joins TRBV28 and TRBJ1-2, with D possibly matching TRBD1 (6 bases). This CDR3 contains 12 residues. In germline, CDR1 is MDHEN, CDR2 SYDVKM. Trimming pared 2 bases from V and 8 bases from J, leaving 9 bases between. In DNA form, the CDR3 reads TGTGCCAGCAGTTTACGGGGGGGCGGCTACACCTTC. Its translation: CASSLRGGGYTF.

On this clone: In the same sample, other DNA sequences code for this CDR3. The chain couples TRBV7-9 to TRBJ1-5; D uncertain. Trimming cost V 1 base and J 3 bases, with 19 bases left between them. This CDR3 comprises 18 residues. CDR1 is SEHNR and CDR2 is FQNEAQ in the germline V gene (reference sequence). CDR3 coding DNA: TGTGCCAGCAGCTTAGTCGCGGGTCAGGATAGCAACAATCAGCCCCAGCATTTT. Amino acids: CASSLVAGQDSNNQPQHF.

The chain recombines TRBV28 with TRBJ2-7; the D is unclear. The CDR3 runs to 11 residues. Trimming cost V 8 bases and J 3 bases, with 8 bases left between them. Germline assignment: CDR1 MDHEN and CDR2 SYDVKM. The CDR3 DNA is TGTGCCAGCGCCCGGTTCTACGAGCAGTACTTC. Its protein product is CASARFYEQYF.

The genes are TRBV6-6 and TRBJ2-7; D gene ambiguous. Trimming took 6 bases from V and 3 from J, leaving 6 bases between them. Germline V lookup: CDR1 MNHNY, CDR2 SVGAGI (reference sequence). This CDR3 contains 11 residues. The DNA of the CDR3 is TGTGCCAGCAGCAACAGCTACGAGCAGTACTTC. As protein: CASSNSYEQYF.

This clone was detected only a few times. This CDR3 reads CASSQPSGRELLAKNIQYF. The CDR3 DNA sequence: TGCGCCAGCAGCCAGCCTAGCGGGAGAGAGCTTCTAGCCAAAAACATTCAGTACTTC. The chain uses TRBV4-3 and TRBJ2-4; 10 positions match TRBD2. Germline V gives CDR1 LGHNA, CDR2 YSLEER. This CDR3 has 19 amino acids. The V gene end was trimmed by 3 bases and the J gene end by 0 bases; junction bases not matched to a gene: 11.

The chain is built from TRBV4-3 and TRBJ2-7; perhaps TRBD1 as D (6 bases). The germline V and J ends were trimmed by 1 base and 1 base, with 14 bases remaining between them. Germline loops: CDR1 LGHNA, CDR2 YSLEER. The CDR3 covers 16 residues. As DNA, the CDR3 is TGCGCCAGCAGCCAAGCGACAGGATCCGCTTCCTACGAGCAGTACTTC. It yields the protein CASSQATGSASYEQYF.

This clone has a handful of counts. The chain joins TRBV6-5 to TRBJ1-2, with a possible D match to TRBD1 (6 bases). The germline CDR1 and CDR2 sequences are MNHEY and SVGAGI. The CDR3 has 14 residues. Trimming pared 6 bases from V and 4 bases from J, leaving 15 bases between. CDR3 region: CASRTWTASYGYTF. The CDR3 DNA follows: TGTGCCAGCAGGACGTGGACAGCGAGCTATGGCTACACCTTC.

This clone occurred once. The J gene is TRBJ2-1, the V gene TRBV7-9, with TRBD1 matching over 8 bases. V trimming: 5 bases; J trimming: 8 bases; junction bases outside the gene matches: 11. The CDR3 is 15 amino acids. Germline V CDR1 and CDR2: SEHNR, FQNEAQ (reference sequence). This CDR3 is CASSLGQGIGDEQFF. The CDR3 nucleotides are TGTGCCAGCAGCCTAGGACAGGGAATCGGGGATGAGCAGTTCTTC.

The chain is built from TRBV30 and TRBJ2-1; D is uncertain. Per germline, CDR1 GTSNPN and CDR2 SVGIG (reference sequence). The germline V and J ends were trimmed by 4 bases and 8 bases, with 6 bases remaining between them. The CDR3 runs 10 residues. CDR3 amino acids: CAWTTDEQFF. The CDR3 DNA follows: TGTGCCTGGACTACTGATGAGCAGTTCTTC. Using reference TRBV30 and TRBJ2-1 for the parts outside the CDR3, the full variable domain is SQTIHQWPATLVQPVGSPLSLECTVEGTSNPNLYWYRQAAGRGLQLLFYSVGIGQISSEVPQNLSASRPQDRQFILSSKKLLLSDSGFYLCAWTTDEQFFGPGTRLTVL.

With respect to this clone: One end of the junction fails to match germline, which may point to a read error. The chain is built from TRBV2 and TRBJ2-7; the match to TRBD2 covers 8 bases. CDR1 and CDR2 (germline): SNHLY, FYNNEI. The CDR3 contains 14 residues. CDR3 in amino acids: CASSEGLAGYERYF. DNA of the CDR3: TGTGCCAGCAGTGAAGGGCTAGCGGGCTACGAGCGGTACTTC.

The genes are TRBV5-4 and TRBJ1-5; D is uncertain. CDR1 is SGHNT and CDR2 is YYREEE in the germline V gene (reference sequence). V lost 3 bases to trimming and J lost 3 bases, with 7 bases between them. The CDR3 is 13 residues long. CDR3 nucleotides: TGTGCCAGCAGCTCCGGGATCAATCAGCCCCAGCATTTT. This encodes CASSSGINQPQHF.